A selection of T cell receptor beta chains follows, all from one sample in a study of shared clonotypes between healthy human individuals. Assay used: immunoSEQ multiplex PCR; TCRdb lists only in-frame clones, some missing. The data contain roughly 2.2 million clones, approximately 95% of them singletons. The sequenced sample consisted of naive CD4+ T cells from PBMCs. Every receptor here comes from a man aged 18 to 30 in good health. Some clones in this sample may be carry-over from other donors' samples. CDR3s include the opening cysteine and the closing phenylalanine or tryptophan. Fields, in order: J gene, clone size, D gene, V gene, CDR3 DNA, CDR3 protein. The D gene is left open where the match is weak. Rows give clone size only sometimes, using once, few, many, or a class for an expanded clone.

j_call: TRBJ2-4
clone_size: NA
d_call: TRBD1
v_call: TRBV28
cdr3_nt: TGTGCCAGCAGTTCTGGACAGGGTGACATTCAGTACTTC
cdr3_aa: CASSSGQGDIQYF

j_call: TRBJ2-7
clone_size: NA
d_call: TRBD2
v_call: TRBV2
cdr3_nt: TGTGCCAGCAGGTCGACGGGAGGCTCCTACGAGCAGTACTTC
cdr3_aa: CASRSTGGSYEQYF

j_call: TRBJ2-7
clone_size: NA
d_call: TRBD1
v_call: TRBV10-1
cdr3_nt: TGCGCCAGCAGTGGGGGGACAGGGGCCTACGAGCAGTACTTC
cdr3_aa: CASSGGTGAYEQYF

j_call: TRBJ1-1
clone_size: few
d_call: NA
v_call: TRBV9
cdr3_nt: TGTGCCAGCAGCGCCAACTCCGAGGTGACTTTCTTT
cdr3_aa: CASSANSEVTFF

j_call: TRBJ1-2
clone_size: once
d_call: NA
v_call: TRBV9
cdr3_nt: TGTGCCAGCAGCGTAGATGAGGGCTGGGGCTACACCTTC
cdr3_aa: CASSVDEGWGYTF

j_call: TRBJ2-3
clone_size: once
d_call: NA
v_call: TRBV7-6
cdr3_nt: TGTGCCAGCAGCTTAGCGGGCCGGGGGGCCCCTTCGGATACGCAGTATTTT
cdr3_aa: CASSLAGRGAPSDTQYF

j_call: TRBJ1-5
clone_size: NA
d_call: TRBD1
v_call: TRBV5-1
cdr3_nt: TGCGCCAGCAGCTTGACAGGGGGCGAGGATCAGCCCCAGCATTTT
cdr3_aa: CASSLTGGEDQPQHF

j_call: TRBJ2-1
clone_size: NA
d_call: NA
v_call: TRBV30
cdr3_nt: TGTGCCTGGAGATCGATTGGGATGATCGGTGAGCAGTTCTTC
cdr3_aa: CAWRSIGMIGEQFF

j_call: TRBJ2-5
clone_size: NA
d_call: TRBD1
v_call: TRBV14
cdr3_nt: TGTGCCAGCAGCCACAGACAGGGGTATCCAAGAGAGACCCAGTACTTC
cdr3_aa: CASSHRQGYPRETQYF

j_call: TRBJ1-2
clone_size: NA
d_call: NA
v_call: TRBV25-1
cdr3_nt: TGTGCCAGCAGTGAGAGACAGACTAACTATGGCTACACCTTC
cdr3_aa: CASSERQTNYGYTF

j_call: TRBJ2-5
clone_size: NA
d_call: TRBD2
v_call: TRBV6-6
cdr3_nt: TGTGCCAGCAGTTACTCTCGGGGGGGAGAGACCCAGTACTTC
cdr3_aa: CASSYSRGGETQYF

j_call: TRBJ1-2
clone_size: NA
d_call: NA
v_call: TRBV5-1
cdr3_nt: TGCGCCAGCAGCCCCCGGGGCGGGGAGAGGTATGGCTACACCTTC
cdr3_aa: CASSPRGGERYGYTF

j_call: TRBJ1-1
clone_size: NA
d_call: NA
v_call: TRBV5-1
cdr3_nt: TGCGCCAGCAGCCCCACCGGAGGGTATGTCACTGAAGCTTTCTTT
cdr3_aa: CASSPTGGYVTEAFF

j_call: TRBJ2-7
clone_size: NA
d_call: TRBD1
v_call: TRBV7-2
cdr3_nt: TGTGCCAGCAGCTTACAGGGGGTCTCCTACGAGCAGTACTTC
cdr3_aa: CASSLQGVSYEQYF

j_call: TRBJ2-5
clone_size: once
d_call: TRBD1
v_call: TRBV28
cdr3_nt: TGTGCCAGCAGTTTACCGACAGGGCGCTGGGAGACCCAGTACTTC
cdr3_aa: CASSLPTGRWETQYF

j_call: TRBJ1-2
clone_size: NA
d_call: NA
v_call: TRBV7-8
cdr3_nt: TGTGCCAGCAGCCGTACCTCCGAGACCTATGGCTACACCTTC
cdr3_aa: CASSRTSETYGYTF

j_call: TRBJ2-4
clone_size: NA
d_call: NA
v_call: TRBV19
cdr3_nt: TGTGCCAGTAGTATAGAAGACAGCAAAAACATTCAGTACTTC
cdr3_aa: CASSIEDSKNIQYF

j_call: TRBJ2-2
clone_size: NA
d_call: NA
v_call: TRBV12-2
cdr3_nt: TGTGCAAGTCGCTTAGCGGGAGAGTACACCGGGGAGCTGTTTTTT
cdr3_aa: CASRLAGEYTGELFF

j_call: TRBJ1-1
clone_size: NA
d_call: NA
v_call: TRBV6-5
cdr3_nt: TGTGCCAGCAGTTACTCGAGGGGTGAAGCTTTCTTT
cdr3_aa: CASSYSRGEAFF

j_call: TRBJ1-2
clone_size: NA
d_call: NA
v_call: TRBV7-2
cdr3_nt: TGTGCCAGCAGCTTAGTAGGAGTTGGCTACACCTTC
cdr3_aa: CASSLVGVGYTF

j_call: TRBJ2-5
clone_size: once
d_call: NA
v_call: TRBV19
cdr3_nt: TGTGCCAGTACTGGGGTGGACCTGGGAAAAGAGACCCAGTACTTC
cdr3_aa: CASTGVDLGKETQYF

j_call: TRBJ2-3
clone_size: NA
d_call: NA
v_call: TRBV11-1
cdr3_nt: TGTGCCAGCAGGAGGACACAGACGACAGATACGCAGTATTTT
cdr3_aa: CASRRTQTTDTQYF

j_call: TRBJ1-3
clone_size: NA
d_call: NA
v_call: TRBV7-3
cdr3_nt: TGTGCCAGCAGCTCTGGACAGTCGGGAAACACCATATATTTT
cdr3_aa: CASSSGQSGNTIYF

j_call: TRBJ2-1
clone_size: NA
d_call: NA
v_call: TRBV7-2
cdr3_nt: TGTGCCAGCAGCTCCGGGAGTCCCAATGAGCAGTTCTTC
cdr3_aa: CASSSGSPNEQFF

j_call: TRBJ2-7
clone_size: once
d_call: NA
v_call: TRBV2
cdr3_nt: TGTGCCAGCCGGACAGATGGAGGTTACGAGCAGTACTTC
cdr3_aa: CASRTDGGYEQYF

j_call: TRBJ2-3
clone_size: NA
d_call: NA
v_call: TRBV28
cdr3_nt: TGTGCCAGCAGTCCCGGACAGACAGATACGCAGTATTTT
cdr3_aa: CASSPGQTDTQYF

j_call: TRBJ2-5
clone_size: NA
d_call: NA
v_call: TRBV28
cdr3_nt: TGTGCCAGCAGTTCCCGGGGCCAAGAGACCCAGTACTTC
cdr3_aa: CASSSRGQETQYF

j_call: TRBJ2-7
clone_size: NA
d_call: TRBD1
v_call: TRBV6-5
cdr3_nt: TGTGCCAGCAGTTCGATTGCCGGGACAGGAGCCTACGAGCAGTACTTC
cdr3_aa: CASSSIAGTGAYEQYF

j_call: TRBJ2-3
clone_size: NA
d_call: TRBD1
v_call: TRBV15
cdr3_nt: TGTGCCACCAGCAGGGACAGGGGTACGCAGTATTTT
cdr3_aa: CATSRDRGTQYF

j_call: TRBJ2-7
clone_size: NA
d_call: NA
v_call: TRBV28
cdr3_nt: TGTGCCAGCAGCCCTTTTCCAAACTCCTACGAGCAGTACTTC
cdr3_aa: CASSPFPNSYEQYF

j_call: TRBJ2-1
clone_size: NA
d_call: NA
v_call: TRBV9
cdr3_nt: TGTGCCAGCAGCCCACTCCCACTCGGAAATGAGCAGTTCTTC
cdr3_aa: CASSPLPLGNEQFF

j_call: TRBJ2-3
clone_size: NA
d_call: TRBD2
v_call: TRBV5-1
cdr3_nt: TGCGCCAGCAGCCCTGCTAGCGGGGTTAGCACAGATACGCAGTATTTT
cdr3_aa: CASSPASGVSTDTQYF

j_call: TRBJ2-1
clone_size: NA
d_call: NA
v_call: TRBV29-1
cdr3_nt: TGCAGCGTTGACGGGTTTTCCGATTTTGGGGATGAGCAGTTCTTC
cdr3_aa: CSVDGFSDFGDEQFF

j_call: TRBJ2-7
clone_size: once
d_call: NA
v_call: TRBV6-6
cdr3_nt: TGTGCCAGCAGACCCCCCCCGGGACGCGAGCAGTACTTC
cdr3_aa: CASRPPPGREQYF

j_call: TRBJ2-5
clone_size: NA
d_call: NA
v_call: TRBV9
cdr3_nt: TGTGCCAGCAGCGCGTATGGGGGGGACAAAGAGACCCAGTACTTC
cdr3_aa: CASSAYGGDKETQYF

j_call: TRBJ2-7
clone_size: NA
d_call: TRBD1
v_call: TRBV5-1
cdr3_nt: TGCGCCAGCAGCTGGGGGGACAGGCAGACCTACGAGCAGTACTTC
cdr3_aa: CASSWGDRQTYEQYF

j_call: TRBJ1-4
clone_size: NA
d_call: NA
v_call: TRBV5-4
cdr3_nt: TGTGCCAGCAGCTTGGCATCTAATGAAAAACTGTTTTTT
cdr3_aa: CASSLASNEKLFF

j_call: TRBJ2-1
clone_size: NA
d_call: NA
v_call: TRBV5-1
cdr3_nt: TGCGCCAGCAGCCCTCCCCCCACTCAGGGGCCCAATGAGCAGTTCTTC
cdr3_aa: CASSPPPTQGPNEQFF

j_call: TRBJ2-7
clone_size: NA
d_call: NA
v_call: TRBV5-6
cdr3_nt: TGTGCCAGCAGCAAGGGACCGGACTACGAGCAGTACTTC
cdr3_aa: CASSKGPDYEQYF

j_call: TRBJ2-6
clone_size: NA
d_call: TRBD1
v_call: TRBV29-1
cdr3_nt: TGCAGCGTCCCCGGGACAGGAGGAACGGGGGCCAACGTCCTGACTTTC
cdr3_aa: CSVPGTGGTGANVLTF

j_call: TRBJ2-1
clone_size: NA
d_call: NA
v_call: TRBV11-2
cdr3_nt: TGTGGGAGCTCCGGGATACTAAGCTCCTACAATGAGCAGTTCTTC
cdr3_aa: CGSSGILSSYNEQFF

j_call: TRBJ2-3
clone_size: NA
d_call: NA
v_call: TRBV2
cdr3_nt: TGTGCCAGCAGCGAGAGCAGCAGCACAGATACGCAGTATTTT
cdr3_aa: CASSESSSTDTQYF

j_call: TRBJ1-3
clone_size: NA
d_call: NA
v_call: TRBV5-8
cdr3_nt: TGTGCCAGCAGCTTGATAGGGTACACCATATATTTT
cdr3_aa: CASSLIGYTIYF

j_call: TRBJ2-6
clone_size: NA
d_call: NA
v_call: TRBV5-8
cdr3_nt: TGTGCCAGCAGTCTCCGGGGAGGTGGGGCCAACGTCCTGACTTTC
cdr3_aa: CASSLRGGGANVLTF

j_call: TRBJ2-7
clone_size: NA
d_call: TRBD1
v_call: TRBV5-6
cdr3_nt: TGTGCCAGCAGCATCACAGGGGGCTGGCTAGGGCAGTACTTC
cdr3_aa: CASSITGGWLGQYF

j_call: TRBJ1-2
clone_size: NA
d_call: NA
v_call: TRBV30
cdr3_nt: TGTGCCTGGAGTGTACTGCTCCGAATCGGTGCCTCCTATGGCTACACCTTC
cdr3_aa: CAWSVLLRIGASYGYTF

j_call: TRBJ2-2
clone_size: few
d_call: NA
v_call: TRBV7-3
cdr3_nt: TGTGCCAGCAGCCCGGGACACCCGAACACCGGGGAGCTGTTTTTT
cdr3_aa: CASSPGHPNTGELFF

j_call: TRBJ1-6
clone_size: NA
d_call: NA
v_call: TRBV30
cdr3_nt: TGTGCCTTCGCAGGGGACAAGACCTATAATTCACCCCTCCACTTT
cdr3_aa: CAFAGDKTYNSPLHF

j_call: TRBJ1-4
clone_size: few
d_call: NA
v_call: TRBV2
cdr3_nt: TGTGCCAGCAGTGAAGAGGGAACTAATGAAAAACTGTTTTTT
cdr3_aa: CASSEEGTNEKLFF

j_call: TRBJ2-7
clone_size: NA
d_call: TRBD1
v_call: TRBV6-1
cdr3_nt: TGTGCCAGCAGTACCGGGACAGGATCCTACGAGCAGTACTTC
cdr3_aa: CASSTGTGSYEQYF

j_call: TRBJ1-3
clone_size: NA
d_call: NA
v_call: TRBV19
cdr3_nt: TGTGCCAGTAGTACAGGGTACTCTGGAAACACCATATATTTT
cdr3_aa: CASSTGYSGNTIYF

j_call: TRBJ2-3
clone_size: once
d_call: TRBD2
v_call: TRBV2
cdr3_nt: TGTGCCAGCAGTTTAGCGGGACTAACAGATACGCAGTATTTT
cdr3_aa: CASSLAGLTDTQYF

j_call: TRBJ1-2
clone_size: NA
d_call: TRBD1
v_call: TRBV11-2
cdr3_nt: TGTGCCAGCAGCCCGGACAGGGACTTTAACTATGGCTACACCTTC
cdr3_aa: CASSPDRDFNYGYTF

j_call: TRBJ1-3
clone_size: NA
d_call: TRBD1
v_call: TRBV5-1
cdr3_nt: TGCGCCAGCAGCAAAGACCAACAGGGGTCTGGAAACACCATATATTTT
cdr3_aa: CASSKDQQGSGNTIYF

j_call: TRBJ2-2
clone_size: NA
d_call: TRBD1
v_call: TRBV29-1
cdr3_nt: TGCAGCGTGAAGGACAGGGGGCTTTCCGGGGAGCTGTTTTTT
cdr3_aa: CSVKDRGLSGELFF

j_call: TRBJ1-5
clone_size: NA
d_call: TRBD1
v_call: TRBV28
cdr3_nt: TGTGCCAGCAGCCAACAGGGGGCTTCCAAACAGCCCCAGCATTTT
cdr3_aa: CASSQQGASKQPQHF

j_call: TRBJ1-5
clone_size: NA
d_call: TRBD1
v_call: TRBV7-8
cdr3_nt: TGTGCCAGCAGCCCGGGGACAGGGGGCAATCAGCCCCAGCATTTT
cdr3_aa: CASSPGTGGNQPQHF